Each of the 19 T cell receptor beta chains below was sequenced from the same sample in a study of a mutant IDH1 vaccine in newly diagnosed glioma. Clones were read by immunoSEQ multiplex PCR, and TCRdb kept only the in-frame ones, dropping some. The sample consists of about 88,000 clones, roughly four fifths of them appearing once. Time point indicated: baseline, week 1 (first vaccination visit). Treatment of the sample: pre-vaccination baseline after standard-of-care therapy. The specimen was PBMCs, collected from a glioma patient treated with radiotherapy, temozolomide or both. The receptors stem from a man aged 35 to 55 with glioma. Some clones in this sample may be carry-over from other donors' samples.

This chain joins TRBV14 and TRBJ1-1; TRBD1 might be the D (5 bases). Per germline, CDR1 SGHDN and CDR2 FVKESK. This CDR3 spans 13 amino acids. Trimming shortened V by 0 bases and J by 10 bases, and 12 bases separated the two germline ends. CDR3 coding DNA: TGTGCCAGCAGCCAAGATATGGGACCTATAGCTTTCTTT. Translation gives CASSQDMGPIAFF.

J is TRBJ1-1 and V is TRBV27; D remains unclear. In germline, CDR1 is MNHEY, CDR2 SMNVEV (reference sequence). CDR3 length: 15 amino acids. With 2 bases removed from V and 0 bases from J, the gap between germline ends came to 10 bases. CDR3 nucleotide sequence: TGTGCCAGCAGTTTAGGGCTTTTCATGAACACTGAAGCTTTCTTT. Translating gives CASSLGLFMNTEAFF.

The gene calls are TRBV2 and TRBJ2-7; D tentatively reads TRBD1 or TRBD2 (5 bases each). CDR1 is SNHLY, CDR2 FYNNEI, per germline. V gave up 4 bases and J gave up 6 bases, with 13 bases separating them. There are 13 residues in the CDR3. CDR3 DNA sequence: TGTGCCAGCAGTGGGGACCTTTTCGGCGAGCAGTACTTC. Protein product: CASSGDLFGEQYF.

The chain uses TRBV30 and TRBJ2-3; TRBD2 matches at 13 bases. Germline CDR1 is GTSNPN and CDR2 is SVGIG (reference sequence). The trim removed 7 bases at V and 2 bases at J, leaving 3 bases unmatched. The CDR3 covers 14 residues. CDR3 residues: CASTSGGSTDTQYF. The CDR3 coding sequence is TGTGCCTCGACTAGCGGGGGGTCCACAGATACGCAGTATTTT.

CDR3 nucleotide sequence: TGTGCCAGCAGCCCTGGTGGGCAGCCGAGGGGCTCGGGTTCACCCCTCCACTTT. Translating it yields CASSPGGQPRGSGSPLHF. The genes are TRBV7-9 and TRBJ1-6, with D maybe TRBD1 (5 bases). V dropped 5 bases and J dropped 9 bases, with 26 bases sitting between them. From germline, CDR1 is SEHNR and CDR2 FQNEAQ (reference sequence). The CDR3 length is 18 residues.

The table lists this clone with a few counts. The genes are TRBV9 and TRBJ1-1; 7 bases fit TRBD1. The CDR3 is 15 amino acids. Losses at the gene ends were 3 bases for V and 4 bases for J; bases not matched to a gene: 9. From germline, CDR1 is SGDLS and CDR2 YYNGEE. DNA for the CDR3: TGTGCCAGCAGCGCCTTTCAGGGGGGGAGCACTGAAGCTTTCTTT. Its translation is CASSAFQGGSTEAFF. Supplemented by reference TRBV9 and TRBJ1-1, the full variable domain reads DSGVTQTPKHLITATGQRVTLRCSPRSGDLSVYWYQQSLDQGLQFLIQYYNGEERAKGNILERFSAQQFPDLHSELNLSSLELGDSALYFCASSAFQGGSTEAFFGQGTRLTVV.

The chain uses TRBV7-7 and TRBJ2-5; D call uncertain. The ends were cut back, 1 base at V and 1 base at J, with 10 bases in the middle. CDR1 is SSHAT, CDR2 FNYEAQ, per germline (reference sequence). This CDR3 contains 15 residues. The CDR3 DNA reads TGTGCCAGCAGCTTAGGTGGAGCACGCCAAGAGACCCAGTACTTC. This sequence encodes CASSLGGARQETQYF. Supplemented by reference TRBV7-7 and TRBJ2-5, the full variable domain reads GAGVSQSPRYKVTKRGQDVTLRCDPISSHATLYWYQQALGQGPEFLTYFNYEAQPDKSGLPSDRFSAERPEGSISTLTIQRTEQRDSAMYRCASSLGGARQETQYFGPGTRLLVL.

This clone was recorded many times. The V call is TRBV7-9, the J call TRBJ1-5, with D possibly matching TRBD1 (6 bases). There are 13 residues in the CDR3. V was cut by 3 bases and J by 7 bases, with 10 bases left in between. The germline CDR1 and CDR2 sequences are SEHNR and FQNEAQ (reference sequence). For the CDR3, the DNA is TGTGCCAGCAGCTTTGCAGGGGCCCAGCCCCAGCATTTT. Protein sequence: CASSFAGAQPQHF.

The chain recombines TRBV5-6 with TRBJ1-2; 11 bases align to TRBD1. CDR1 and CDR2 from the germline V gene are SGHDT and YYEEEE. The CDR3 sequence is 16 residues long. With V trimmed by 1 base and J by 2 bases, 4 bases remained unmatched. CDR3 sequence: CASSLRTGGGNYGYTF. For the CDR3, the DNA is TGTGCCAGCAGCTTGAGGACAGGGGGCGGGAACTATGGCTACACCTTC.

The CDR3 reads CAWNLQGEGYTF. The CDR3 region has the DNA TGTGCCTGGAATTTGCAGGGAGAAGGCTACACCTTC. This chain joins TRBV30 and TRBJ1-2; possibly TRBD1 for D (5 bases). V gave up 4 bases and J gave up 8 bases, with 14 bases separating them. This CDR3 is built from 12 residues. CDR1 GTSNPN and CDR2 SVGIG come from the germline V gene (reference sequence).

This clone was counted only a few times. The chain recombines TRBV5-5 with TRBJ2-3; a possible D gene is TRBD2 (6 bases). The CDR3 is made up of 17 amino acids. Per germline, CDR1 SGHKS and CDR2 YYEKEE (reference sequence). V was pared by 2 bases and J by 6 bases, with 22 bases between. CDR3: CASSFRTLAVGRDTQYF. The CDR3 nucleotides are TGTGCCAGCAGCTTCAGAACCTTAGCGGTGGGGCGGGATACGCAGTATTTT.

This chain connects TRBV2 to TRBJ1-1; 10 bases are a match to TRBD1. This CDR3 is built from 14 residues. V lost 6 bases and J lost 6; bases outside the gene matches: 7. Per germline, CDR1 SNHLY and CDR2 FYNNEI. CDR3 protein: CASRGTGAPAEAFF. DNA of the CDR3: TGTGCCAGCAGAGGGACAGGGGCGCCGGCTGAAGCTTTCTTT.

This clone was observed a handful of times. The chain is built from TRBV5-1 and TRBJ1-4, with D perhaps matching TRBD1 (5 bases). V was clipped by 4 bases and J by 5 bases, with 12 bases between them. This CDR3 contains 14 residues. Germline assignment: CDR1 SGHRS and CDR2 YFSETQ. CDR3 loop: CASSTGGPNEKLFF. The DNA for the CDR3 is TGCGCCAGCAGCACCGGGGGACCCAATGAAAAACTGTTTTTT.

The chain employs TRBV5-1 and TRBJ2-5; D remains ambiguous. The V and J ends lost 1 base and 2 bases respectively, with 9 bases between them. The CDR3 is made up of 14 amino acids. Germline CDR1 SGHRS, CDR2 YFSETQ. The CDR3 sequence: CASSLRPTQETQYF. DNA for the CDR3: TGCGCCAGCAGCTTGCGTCCCACGCAAGAGACCCAGTACTTC.

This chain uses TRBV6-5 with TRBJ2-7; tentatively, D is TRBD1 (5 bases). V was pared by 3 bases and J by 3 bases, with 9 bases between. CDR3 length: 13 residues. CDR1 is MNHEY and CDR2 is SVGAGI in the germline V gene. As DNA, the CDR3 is TGTGCCAGCAGTTATAGGCAGGGCTACGAGCAGTACTTC. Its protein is CASSYRQGYEQYF.

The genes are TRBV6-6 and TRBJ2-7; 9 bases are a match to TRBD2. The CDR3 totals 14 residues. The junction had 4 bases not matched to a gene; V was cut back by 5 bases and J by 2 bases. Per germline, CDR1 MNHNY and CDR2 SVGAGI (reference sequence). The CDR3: CASSPGGGAYEQYF. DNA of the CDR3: TGTGCCAGCAGTCCCGGCGGGGGGGCCTACGAGCAGTACTTC.

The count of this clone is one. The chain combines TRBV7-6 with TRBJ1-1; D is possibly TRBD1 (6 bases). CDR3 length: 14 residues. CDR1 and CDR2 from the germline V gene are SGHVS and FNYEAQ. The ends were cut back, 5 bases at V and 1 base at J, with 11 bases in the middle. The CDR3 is CASSRRDKNTEAFF. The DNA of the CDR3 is TGTGCCAGCAGCCGCCGGGACAAGAACACTGAAGCTTTCTTT.

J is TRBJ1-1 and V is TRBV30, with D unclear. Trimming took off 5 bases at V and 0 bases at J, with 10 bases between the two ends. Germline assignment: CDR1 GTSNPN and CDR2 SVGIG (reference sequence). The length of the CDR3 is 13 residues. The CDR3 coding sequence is TGTGCCTGGGACCGGGCCTTGAACACTGAAGCTTTCTTT. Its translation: CAWDRALNTEAFF.

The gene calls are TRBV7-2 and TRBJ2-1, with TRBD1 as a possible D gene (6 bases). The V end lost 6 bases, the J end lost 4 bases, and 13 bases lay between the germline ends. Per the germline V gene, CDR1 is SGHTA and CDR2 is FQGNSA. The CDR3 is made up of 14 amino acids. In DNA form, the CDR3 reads TGTGCCAGCAGACAGGGTCTCCGGTACAATGAGCAGTTCTTC. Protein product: CASRQGLRYNEQFF.